The 17 T cell receptor beta chains presented below share a single source sample, sequenced in a study of T cell responses to AZD1222 COVID-19 vaccine. The data were produced by immunoSEQ multiplex PCR, yet TCRdb's version contains in-frame clones alone and is incomplete. The sample holds approximately 84,000 clones, roughly 85% seen once. Sequenced here: peripheral blood, sampled 28 days after the second AZD1222 dose. The receptors were gathered from an adult who received the AZD1222 COVID-19 vaccine.

This chain connects TRBV24-1 to TRBJ2-3, with D maybe TRBD1 (5 bases). V dropped 4 bases and J dropped 6 bases, with 22 bases sitting between them. CDR3 length: 17 residues. Germline V gene sequence: CDR1 KGHDR, CDR2 SFDVKD. CDR3: CATSDPTVLGLGDTQYF. In nucleotides, the CDR3 is TGTGCCACCAGTGACCCGACAGTGTTAGGGTTAGGGGATACGCAGTATTTT.

The gene calls are TRBV18 and TRBJ1-2; D ambiguous. The V and J ends lost 1 base and 5 bases respectively, with 8 bases between them. The CDR3 has 13 amino acids. Germline-derived CDR1 and CDR2 are KGHSH and LQKENI. The CDR3 nucleotides read TGTGCCAGCTCACCACTCCCGGAATATGGCTACACCTTC. Translation: CASSPLPEYGYTF.

The chain joins TRBV6-4 to TRBJ2-2; perhaps TRBD2 as D (6 bases). The CDR3 runs 14 residues. The germline gives CDR1 MRHNA, CDR2 SNTAGT. V gave up 1 base and J gave up 7 bases, with 10 bases separating them. The CDR3 DNA is TGTGCCAGCAGTGACTACGGGGGAAGCGGGGAGCTGTTTTTT. Its translation: CASSDYGGSGELFF.

This chain connects TRBV6-5 to TRBJ2-3; 7 bases are shared with TRBD1. Trimming cost V 7 bases and J 7 bases; bases outside gene matches: 11. The germline V gene has CDR1 MNHEY and CDR2 SVGAGI. The CDR3 extends over 14 amino acids. CDR3: CASTTTGKGNTQYF. As DNA, the CDR3 is TGTGCCAGCACCACGACAGGGAAAGGGAATACGCAGTATTTT.

This chain connects TRBV14 to TRBJ2-2; D remains unclear. Germline CDR1 reads SGHDN; CDR2 reads FVKESK. The CDR3 contains 13 residues. The V gene lost 0 bases and the J gene lost 4 bases, with 3 bases spanning the gap. Written as DNA, the CDR3 is TGTGCCAGCAGCCAAGAAATCACCGGGGAGCTGTTTTTT. Its protein is CASSQEITGELFF.

This chain joins TRBV15 and TRBJ1-2; 7 bases agree with TRBD1. The length of the CDR3 is 16 residues. V trimming: 8 bases; J trimming: 1 base; junction bases outside the gene matches: 13. Per the germline V gene, CDR1 is LNHNV and CDR2 is YYDKDF (reference sequence). CDR3 coding DNA: TGTGCCACCCACCCTACTACGGGACAGCTTAACTATGGCTACACCTTC. It is translated as CATHPTTGQLNYGYTF. The full variable domain, completed using reference TRBV15 and TRBJ1-2, is DAMVIQNPRYQVTQFGKPVTLSCSQTLNHNVMYWYQQKSSQAPKLLFHYYDKDFNNEADTPDNFQSRRPNTSFCFLDIRSPGLGDTAMYLCATHPTTGQLNYGYTFGSGTRLTVV.

The V and J genes are TRBV6-5 and TRBJ1-6; D is ambiguous. The V end lost 6 bases, the J end lost 7 bases, and 13 bases lay between the germline ends. CDR3 size: 14 residues. From germline, CDR1 is MNHEY and CDR2 SVGAGI. The CDR3 region has the DNA TGTGCCAGCAGCAAGGCAGCGGAAAATTCACCCCTCCACTTT. This codes for CASSKAAENSPLHF.

The genes are TRBV28 and TRBJ1-5; 7 bases match TRBD1. The CDR3 spans 17 residues. The germline V gene has CDR1 MDHEN and CDR2 SYDVKM. After removal of 7 bases from V and 0 bases from J, the junction contained 12 bases not matched to a gene. CDR3 nucleotides: TGTGCCAGCACCGGACAGGTGAACCCTTATAGCAATCAGCCCCAGCATTTT. Its protein product is CASTGQVNPYSNQPQHF. The full variable domain, completed using reference TRBV28 and TRBJ1-5, is DVKVTQSSRYLVKRTGEKVFLECVQDMDHENMFWYRQDPGLGLRLIYFSYDVKMKEKGDIPEGYSVSREKKERFSLILESASTNQTSMYLCASTGQVNPYSNQPQHFGDGTRLSIL.

The rearrangement uses TRBV19 and TRBJ1-2, with D maybe TRBD1 (5 bases). Trimming shortened V by 5 bases and J by 3 bases, and 19 bases separated the two germline ends. The germline CDR1 and CDR2 sequences are LNHDA and SQIVND (reference sequence). This CDR3 region has 16 residues. CDR3 sequence reads: CASSFRGVPMYYGYTF. The CDR3 DNA sequence: TGTGCCAGTAGTTTTCGAGGGGTCCCGATGTACTATGGCTACACCTTC.

In this sample, this clone turned up once. This sequence joins TRBV6-1 and TRBJ2-3; tentative D call: TRBD1 (5 bases). This CDR3 has 13 amino acids. Per germline, CDR1 MNHNS and CDR2 SASEGT. V was trimmed by 1 base and J by 7 bases, leaving 9 bases between them. The CDR3 DNA reads as TGTGCCAGCAGTGAAGGACAGCGATATACGCAGTATTTT. Its translation: CASSEGQRYTQYF.

The rearrangement uses TRBV6-5 and TRBJ2-2; D assignment may be TRBD1 or TRBD2 (5 bases each). The germline V and J ends were trimmed by 0 bases and 6 bases, with 8 bases remaining between them. Germline V gene data show CDR1 as MNHEY and CDR2 as SVGAGI. CDR3 size: 14 residues. CDR3 residues: CASSYSMGAGELFF. The CDR3 nucleotides are TGTGCCAGCAGTTACTCGATGGGGGCCGGGGAGCTGTTTTTT.

V usage is TRBV10-3 and J usage is TRBJ2-7; D remains ambiguous. Germline V lookup: CDR1 ENHRY, CDR2 SYGVKD. Trimming cost V 0 bases and J 7 bases, with 13 bases left between them. This CDR3 has 14 amino acids. The CDR3 DNA follows: TGTGCCATCAGTGAGTCGATAAGTGTCCGGGAGCAGTACTTC. Translation gives CAISESISVREQYF.

The chain recombines TRBV7-9 with TRBJ1-1; possibly TRBD1 for D (6 bases). This CDR3 spans 15 amino acids. CDR1 is SEHNR and CDR2 is FQNEAQ in the germline V gene (reference sequence). V dropped 5 bases and J dropped 0 bases, with 13 bases sitting between them. CDR3 in amino acids: CASSAGQHLNTEAFF. The DNA of the CDR3 is TGTGCCAGCAGCGCCGGACAGCACTTGAACACTGAAGCTTTCTTT.

This chain uses TRBV7-9 with TRBJ2-7, with D uncertain. The germline V gene has CDR1 SEHNR and CDR2 FQNEAQ (reference sequence). The germline V and J ends were trimmed by 3 bases and 5 bases, with 8 bases remaining between them. The CDR3 covers 12 residues. Here the CDR3 DNA reads TGTGCCAGCAGCTTTTCGACGAACGAGCAGTACTTC. Its protein product is CASSFSTNEQYF.

This clone was counted a few times. The V gene is TRBV30, the J gene TRBJ1-5, with unresolved D. The CDR3 loop spans 13 amino acids. Germline V CDR1 and CDR2: GTSNPN, SVGIG (reference sequence). Between the trimmed V and J ends, which lost 1 base and 0 bases, there was a span of 4 bases. CDR3 coding DNA: TGTGCCTGGAGTGAGGATAGCAATCAGCCCCAGCATTTT. Protein product: CAWSEDSNQPQHF.

V usage is TRBV29-1 and J usage is TRBJ2-3, with D possibly being TRBD1 (6 bases). CDR1 and CDR2 (germline): SQVTM, ANQGSEA. The CDR3 spans 15 residues. Trimming removed 1 base at V and 0 bases at J, with 11 bases between. The CDR3 coding sequence is TGCAGCGTTGAAGGTACAGGGTCGAGCACAGATACGCAGTATTTT. This encodes CSVEGTGSSTDTQYF.

The V gene is TRBV2, the J gene TRBJ1-5; D possibly corresponds to TRBD1 (6 bases). The CDR3 totals 15 residues. Germline V gene data show CDR1 as SNHLY and CDR2 as FYNNEI. V was pared by 4 bases and J by 4 bases, with 14 bases between. The chain's CDR3 is CASSGSRGSNQPQHF. The CDR3 DNA reads TGTGCCAGCAGTGGGAGCAGGGGTAGTAATCAGCCCCAGCATTTT.